The 11 T cell receptor beta chains reported below all come from one sample, sequenced in a study of human T cells and chemical hapten exposure (dated by TCRdb to 2020 to 2022). Reading the label with the study, this specimen's time point is: patch test 2, 6 weeks after DPC sensitization. What this sample's treatment or condition label stands for: therapeutic diphenylcyclopropenone sensitization with weekly scalp DPC. The library relied on RACE. Sequencing was performed on a NextSeq 500. TCRdb trimmed the raw reads at Q25, called clones with MiXCR and kept productive beta chains. Every distinct CDR3 protein forms one entry, paired with its most common genes and DNA. In this sample the table shows tens of thousands of distinct CDR3 sequences, approximately 3.4% of which occur a single time. The top ten clonotypes cover 6.5% to 8% of the sample. The sample in question was whole blood, obtained in connection with sensitization to the hapten diphenylcyclopropenone (DPC). These receptors originate from a man aged 35-49 years with alopecia areata. Some clones in this sample may be carry-over from other donors' samples.

Many counts were recorded for this clonotype. V and J are TRBV11-2 and TRBJ1-3; a weak D match, TRBD1 (6 bases). V was cut by 10 bases and J by 2 bases, with 24 bases left in between. This CDR3 has 17 amino acids. Germline V gene data show CDR1 as SGHAT and CDR2 as FQNNGV. The CDR3 spells CAIDLGSGERAGNTIYF. The CDR3 region has the DNA TGTGCCATCGACTTGGGTTCAGGGGAGAGGGCTGGAAACACCATATATTTT.

Of note for this clonotype: A much larger clone sits a single nucleotide away, making a read error possible. The chain is built from TRBV3-1 and TRBJ1-1; no definite D call. The length of the CDR3 is 14 residues. V was shortened by 5 bases and J by 5 bases, with 15 bases between the two germline ends. Germline CDR1 reads LGHDT; CDR2 reads YNNKEL (reference sequence). CDR3 loop: CASSSQRRVTEAFF. The DNA for the CDR3 is TGTGCCAGCAGCTCCCAGCGGCGGGTAACTGAAGCTTTCTTT.

This clonotype was found a few times. The chain has TRBV7-2 and TRBJ2-3, with TRBD2 matching 11 bases. The CDR3 loop spans 16 amino acids. From germline, CDR1 is SGHTA and CDR2 FQGNSA. The trim removed 6 bases at V and 1 base at J, leaving 6 bases unmatched. The CDR3 here is CASSSPGLAGTDTQYF. The CDR3, as DNA: TGTGCCAGCAGTTCTCCGGGACTAGCGGGCACAGATACGCAGTATTTT.

This clonotype has a count of ten or more. This chain connects TRBV2 to TRBJ2-5; 9 nucleotides align to TRBD2. This CDR3 has 18 amino acids. CDR1 is SNHLY and CDR2 is FYNNEI in the germline V gene. J gave up 2 bases and V 3 bases, and 13 bases lay outside the gene matches. The CDR3 DNA is TGTGCCAGCAGTGATCCTTCGAGGCGACTAGCGGATCAAGAGACCCAGTACTTC. Translation: CASSDPSRRLADQETQYF.

This clonotype was seen many times. The chain uses TRBV7-2 and TRBJ2-5; TRBD1 aligns across 7 bases. This CDR3 is 16 amino acids long. The junction had 15 bases not matched to a gene; V was cut back by 4 bases and J by 7 bases. Per germline, CDR1 SGHTA and CDR2 FQGNSA. In nucleotides, the CDR3 is TGTGCCAGCAGCTCGCAACGGGACAGCCGGAAAGGGACCCAGTACTTC. This codes for CASSSQRDSRKGTQYF.

In this sample, this clonotype turned up many times. This chain links TRBV7-9 with TRBJ2-3; 12 nucleotides match TRBD2. From germline, CDR1 is SEHNR and CDR2 FQNEAQ (reference sequence). The CDR3 sequence is 17 residues long. Unmatched junction bases numbered 7, after V lost 4 bases and J lost 2 bases. The CDR3 protein is CASSSRLAGEYTDTQYF. The CDR3 nucleotides read TGTGCCAGCAGCTCCAGACTAGCGGGAGAGTACACAGATACGCAGTATTTT.

This clonotype occurred many times. The chain couples TRBV28 to TRBJ2-3; 8 bases are shared with TRBD1. Losses at the gene ends were 6 bases for V and 1 base for J; bases not matched to a gene: 9. The CDR3 loop spans 16 amino acids. CDR1 is MDHEN and CDR2 is SYDVKM in the germline V gene. The CDR3: CASSPTGQGRTDTQYF. CDR3 nucleotides: TGTGCCAGCAGCCCAACCGGACAGGGCCGCACAGATACGCAGTATTTT. The complete variable domain, with remaining parts taken from reference TRBV28 and TRBJ2-3, reads DVKVTQSSRYLVKRTGEKVFLECVQDMDHENMFWYRQDPGLGLRLIYFSYDVKMKEKGDIPEGYSVSREKKERFSLILESASTNQTSMYLCASSPTGQGRTDTQYFGPGTRLTVL.

This clonotype was detected ten times or more. The chain couples TRBV6-2 or TRBV6-3 to TRBJ2-2, with TRBD1 identical over 8 bases. CDR1 and CDR2 (germline): MNHEY, SVGEGT. CDR3 size: 16 residues. The V segment lost 5 bases and the J segment 4 bases; nucleotides outside the gene matches: 9. CDR3 loop: CASSKTTGVPTGELFF. The DNA of the CDR3 is TGTGCCAGCAGTAAAACGACAGGGGTACCCACCGGGGAGCTGTTTTTT.

This clonotype was detected many times. The V call is TRBV2, the J call TRBJ2-3; 10 bases line up with TRBD2. CDR1 is SNHLY and CDR2 is FYNNEI in the germline V gene. The ends lost 8 bases at V and 4 bases at J; junction bases unmatched: 9. The CDR3 contains 15 residues. CDR3 sequence (DNA): TGTGCCAGCGGCACTAGCGGGATAATGGCAGATACGCAGTATTTT. Protein sequence: CASGTSGIMADTQYF.

This clonotype was found many times. The chain employs TRBV20-1 and TRBJ2-3; D ambiguous. Per the germline V gene, CDR1 is DFQATT and CDR2 is SNEGSKA (reference sequence). V shed 0 bases and J shed 0 bases, with 10 bases lying between them. The CDR3 covers 15 residues. The DNA of the CDR3 is TGCAGTGCTAGAGATCGTACAGTTAGCACAGATACGCAGTATTTT. Its protein product is CSARDRTVSTDTQYF.

This clonotype was seen at least ten times. V and J are TRBV6-5 and TRBJ2-7, with a possible D match to TRBD2 (6 bases). This CDR3 is 15 amino acids long. Per germline, CDR1 MNHEY and CDR2 SVGAGI. The V end lost 6 bases, the J end lost 5 bases, and 20 bases lay between the germline ends. The CDR3 nucleotides are TGTGCCAGCAGCAGCGGCGAGTCGGGGGACCACGAGCAGTACTTC. Amino acid sequence: CASSSGESGDHEQYF.